What follows describes a single T cell receptor beta chain. The protocol was immunoSEQ multiplex PCR, while the TCRdb copy is restricted to in-frame clones and leaves out a portion. Here the sample spans over 80,000 clones, about 89% being singletons. The data derive from a study of blood T cell repertoires in COVID-19. Germline V lookup: CDR1 MNHEY, CDR2 SVGEGT. This CDR3 is built from 15 residues. V lost 6 bases and J 2 bases, leaving 17 bases between the germline ends. The chain uses TRBV6-2 or TRBV6-3 and TRBJ2-7; D is perhaps TRBD2 (7 bases). The receptor comes from a middle-aged man with acute or convalescent COVID-19. Sequenced: peripheral blood. CDR3 residues: CASSSGGTRAYEQYF. The CDR3 DNA follows: TGTGCCAGCAGCTCCGGGGGGACAAGGGCCTACGAGCAGTACTTC.